This passage covers 24 T cell receptor beta chains from one sample sequenced in a study of tumor-infiltrating lymphocytes in primary liver carcinoma. Joint extraction of RNA and DNA used about 17-33 mg of bulk tissue that was unsorted. Total RNA amounting to 450 to 550 ng was the source from which TCR beta cDNA was made with a constant-region primer. Sequencing libraries for TCR beta derived from three nested multiplex PCR rounds that used slightly modified ARM-PCR. Amplification in the first two PCR rounds was performed using TRBV1-TRBV30 forward primers and a C-beta reverse primer for roughly 9 cycles each. MiXCR was run by TCRdb on the multiplex PCR reads, yielding one entry per CDR3 protein. This sample has around 80,000 distinct CDR3 sequences, with approximately 70% found just once. The sequenced material came from liver tumor tissue from sampling region 1. The subset here: tumor region T1, superior pole. These receptors were taken from a man aged 40-55 years with primary liver carcinoma and hepatitis B virus infection.

This rearrangement joins TRBV12-3 or TRBV12-4 to TRBJ1-1, with 8 bases that match TRBD1. The J segment lost 1 base and the V segment lost 5 bases, leaving 12 bases of the junction unmatched. The CDR3 extends over 17 amino acids. The CDR3 here is CASSMQDRVFGNTEAFF. The CDR3, as DNA: TGTGCCAGCAGTATGCAGGACAGGGTGTTTGGGAACACTGAAGCTTTCTTT.

The rearrangement links TRBV29-1 to TRBJ1-1, with D possibly TRBD1 on 5 matching bases. Trimming pared 3 bases from V and 5 bases from J, leaving 31 bases between. CDR1 SQVTM and CDR2 ANQGSEA come from the germline V gene. The CDR3 length is 19 residues. For the CDR3, the DNA is TGCAGCGTTGAGGGGGGGTCCTACTCTGACGGGCAAAGAAGAACTGAAGCTTTCTTT. Translated: CSVEGGSYSDGQRRTEAFF.

About this clonotype itself: The germline gene is not matched at one end of the junction; a read error may be the cause. This chain links TRBV12-3 or TRBV12-4 with TRBJ2-7; D is undetermined. The CDR3 spans 11 residues. CDR3 coding DNA: TGTGCCAGCATTTTAGGGTCCGAGCAGTACTTT. Protein product: CASILGSEQYF.

A few counts support this clonotype. Germline and junction disagree at one end, which may indicate a read error. The chain links TRBV11-2 to TRBJ2-5; D unclear. The CDR3 is 13 residues long. Germline V gives CDR1 SGHAT, CDR2 FQNNGV. The CDR3 is CVSRTQGGETQYF. CDR3 DNA sequence: TGTGTCAGCAGAACCCAAGGTGGCGAGACCCAATACTTC.

As for this clonotype: A much larger clone differs from this one at a single base, so this may be a read error. The rearrangement uses TRBV28 and TRBJ2-7; tentatively, D is TRBD2 (6 bases). The V gene's germline CDR1 is MDHEN and CDR2 SYDVKM. V was pared by 8 bases and J by 0 bases, with 17 bases between. This CDR3 spans 15 amino acids. CDR3 coding DNA: TGTGCCAGCTACTCGGGGGACGGGCGCTCCTACGAGCAGTACTTC. As protein: CASYSGDGRSYEQYF.

This clonotype was recorded at least ten times. This sequence joins TRBV6-1 and TRBJ2-2; D perhaps matches TRBD1 (5 bases). Deletions cut 5 bases from V and 0 bases from J, with 10 bases between. The length of the CDR3 is 15 residues. CDR1 and CDR2 from the germline V gene are MNHNS and SASEGT. CDR3 amino acids: CASSIDRTNTGELFF. For the CDR3, the DNA is TGTGCCAGCAGTATTGACAGAACGAACACCGGGGAGCTGTTTTTT.

On this clonotype: One end of the junction varies from germline; a read error may be responsible. V is TRBV7-8 and J is TRBJ2-5; tentative D call: TRBD2 (5 bases). This CDR3 is 14 amino acids long. Germline V gene sequence: CDR1 SGHVS, CDR2 FQNEAQ. In nucleotides, the CDR3 is TGTGCCAGCAGCCGCTGGAGGACGACGGAGACCCAGTACTTT. Encoded protein: CASSRWRTTETQYF.

This clonotype has ten or more counts. The chain employs TRBV5-6 and TRBJ2-1; 8 bases line up with TRBD2. Germline CDR1 and CDR2: SGHDT and YYEEEE. J lost 0 bases, V lost 4 bases, and 15 bases had no gene match. CDR3 length equals 19 residues. The CDR3 DNA reads TGTGCCAGCAGCCCGGGGGGGGGTTATAGCGGAAGCTCCTACAATGAGCAGTTCTTC. As protein: CASSPGGGYSGSSYNEQFF.

The chain recombines TRBV6-1 with TRBJ2-1; 12 bases map to TRBD2. Germline CDR1 is MNHNS and CDR2 is SASEGT. The length of the CDR3 is 15 residues. V shed 3 bases and J 9 bases; nucleotides not matched to a gene: 6. DNA for the CDR3: TGTGCCAGCAGTGATCTAGCGGGAGGGCGCGGTGAGCAGTTCTTC. It encodes CASSDLAGGRGEQFF.

A remark on this clonotype: The CDR3 end shows no conserved phenylalanine or tryptophan, and so a read error is likely. V and J are TRBV20-1 and TRBJ2-1; 8 nucleotides agree with TRBD1. The CDR3 consists of 13 residues. Germline V gene lookup returns CDR1 DFQATT and CDR2 SNEGSKA (reference sequence). Germline trimming cut 2 bases from V and 8 bases from J; bases unmatched to any gene: 5. This CDR3 reads CSARTPQGDEQFS. CDR3 in DNA: TGCAGTGCTAGAACTCCACAGGGGGATGAGCAGTTCTCC.

In the case of this clonotype: At one of its ends the junction is not consistent with the germline gene, which may arise from a read error. The chain has TRBV28 and TRBJ1-6, with D tentatively TRBD1 (6 bases). Germline-derived CDR1 and CDR2 are MDHEN and SYDVKM. CDR3 size: 13 residues. This CDR3 reads CANSFRGGLSLHF. The CDR3 DNA reads TGTGCCAACAGTTTCAGGGGAGGATTATCCCTCCACTTT.

Notes on this clonotype: A junction boundary mismatches the germline segment, possibly from a read error. The chain combines TRBV6-5 with TRBJ1-1; TRBD1 matches 7 bases. The CDR3 is 14 residues long. Per germline, CDR1 MNHEY and CDR2 SVGAGI. The CDR3 sequence: CASRSTGKNTKAFF. The DNA of the CDR3 is TGTGCCAGCAGGTCGACAGGGAAGAACACTAAAGCTTTCTTT.

The V call is TRBV10-2, the J call TRBJ2-7; no firm D call. Deletions cut 8 bases from V and 4 bases from J, with 15 bases between. Germline CDR1 is WSHSY and CDR2 is SAAADI. This CDR3 region has 13 residues. The CDR3 loop is CASCIGPNYEQYF. CDR3 sequence (DNA): TGCGCCAGCTGTATAGGACCGAATTACGAGCAGTACTTC.

On this clonotype itself: At one end the junction does not follow the germline gene, possibly because of a read error. The CDR3 protein is CASSSRQSNYGYTF. The CDR3 DNA reads as TGTGCCAGCAGTTCGCGACAGTCTAACTATGGCTACACCTTT. The J gene is TRBJ1-2, the V gene TRBV6-6, with a possible D match to TRBD1 (5 bases). Per germline, CDR1 MNHNY and CDR2 SVGAGI (reference sequence). The CDR3 has 14 amino acids.

This clonotype was counted a single time. This rearrangement joins TRBV11-2 to TRBJ1-1, with 9 bases that match TRBD1. J lost 1 base, V lost 7 bases, and 7 bases had no gene match. CDR3 size: 15 residues. Germline CDR1 is SGHAT and CDR2 is FQNNGV. DNA of the CDR3: TGTGCCAGCACTTCAAAACAGGGGGCGAACACTGAAGCTTTCTTT. Translating gives CASTSKQGANTEAFF.

A remark on this clonotype: Compared with germline, one end of the junction differs, possibly owing to a read error. The chain has TRBV6-5 and TRBJ2-7; D is undetermined. The germline CDR1 and CDR2 sequences are MNHEY and SVGAGI. The CDR3 runs to 14 residues. DNA for the CDR3: TGTACCAGCAGTTACGACACCGTAGGCTACGAGCAGTACTTC. Its translation: CTSSYDTVGYEQYF.

As concerns this clonotype: A read error is likely, as this CDR3 ends without the conserved phenylalanine or tryptophan. The V call is TRBV11-2, the J call TRBJ2-2; D not resolved. Germline V CDR1 and CDR2: SGHAT, FQNNGV. The V and J ends lost 6 bases and 5 bases respectively, with 19 bases between them. The CDR3 length is 16 residues. In DNA form, the CDR3 reads TGTGCCAGCAGTTTTGAAGACCATGATAGGACCGGGGAGCTGTTTCTT. As protein: CASSFEDHDRTGELFL.

With respect to this clonotype: This CDR3 fails to terminate in the conserved phenylalanine or tryptophan, so it likely reflects a read error. V usage is TRBV6-6 and J usage is TRBJ1-2; D not resolved. CDR1 and CDR2 (germline): MNHNY, SVGAGI (reference sequence). The CDR3 loop spans 12 amino acids. The CDR3 is CVSSPPSYGYTL. The CDR3, as DNA: TGTGTCAGCAGTCCTCCGTCCTATGGCTACACCTTA.

Notes on this clonotype: Because the CDR3 is missing its conserved closing phenylalanine or tryptophan, this is likely a read error. The rearrangement joins TRBV6-6 to TRBJ2-1; TRBD2 matches at 9 bases. The germline CDR1 and CDR2 sequences are MNHNY and SVGAGI (reference sequence). The CDR3 runs to 17 residues. The J segment lost 0 bases and the V segment lost 7 bases, leaving 10 bases of the junction unmatched. In DNA, the CDR3 is TGTGCCAGCAAGCTCGGGACTAGCATGAGCTCCTACAATGAGCAGTTCCTC. It is translated as CASKLGTSMSSYNEQFL.

In this sample, this clonotype turned up a few times. V usage is TRBV19 and J usage is TRBJ2-3, with 8 bases aligning to TRBD1. This CDR3 has 14 amino acids. Germline V lookup: CDR1 LNHDA, CDR2 SQIVND (reference sequence). Trimming at V came to 5 bases and at J to 6 bases, leaving 7 bases not matched to a gene. Here the CDR3 reads CASSPRTGLDTQYF. DNA for the CDR3: TGTGCCAGTAGTCCGAGGACAGGGTTGGATACGCAGTATTTT.

With regard to this clonotype: One end of the junction fails to match germline, which may point to a read error. V gene TRBV10-3 combines with J gene TRBJ1-6; TRBD1 aligns across 8 bases. The CDR3 is made up of 14 amino acids. Germline V gene sequence: CDR1 ENHRY, CDR2 SYGVKD. The CDR3 DNA reads as TGTGCCATCAGCAACGACAGGGGAGGACCACCCCTCCAATTT. It translates to CAISNDRGGPPLQF.

Worth noting for this clonotype: At one end, the junction sequence differs from germline, possibly due to a read error. The chain has TRBV11-2 and TRBJ2-7, with 8 bases fitting TRBD2. Germline V gives CDR1 SGHAT, CDR2 FQNNGV. CDR3 length equals 14 residues. Here the CDR3 DNA reads TGTGCCAGCAGCGGTACTAGCGGCCCCTACGGGCAGTACTTC. Translation: CASSGTSGPYGQYF.

On this clonotype itself: A read error may account for a junction end that differs from germline. The chain couples TRBV6-2 or TRBV6-3 to TRBJ2-7; D may be TRBD1 (6 bases). The CDR3 length is 15 residues. In germline, CDR1 is MNHEY, CDR2 SVGEGT. CDR3: CPSSSPGQGDDEQYF. CDR3 in DNA: TGTCCCAGCAGCTCCCCGGGACAAGGGGACGACGAGCAGTACTTC.

This chain joins TRBV6-5 and TRBJ2-7; a weak D match, TRBD2 (6 bases). The CDR3 has 14 amino acids. The V end was cut by 2 bases, the J end by 7 bases, with 15 bases between. Germline lookup yields CDR1 MNHEY and CDR2 SVGAGI. The CDR3 region is CASSYGGGLGEQYF. For the CDR3, the DNA is TGTGCCAGCAGTTACGGCGGAGGGCTCGGTGAGCAGTACTTC.